This TCR beta chain appears in the sequencing data of a study of blood T cell repertoires in COVID-19. About the study: Sample material is recorded as cDNA or gDNA derived from T cells, B-cell-depleted T cells, or PBMCs.

As originally analysed: Nucleated cell number was recorded as an estimate derived from reference gene primer amplification. The table came from immunoSEQ multiplex PCR; TCRdb's copy has only in-frame clones and leaves some out. Clone size and the V and J calls come from that table; the DNA yielded D and trimming. The sample includes 150,000 or so clones, around 80% of them seen just once. The CDR3 sequence is 13 residues long. The germline V gene encodes CDR1 SGHTA and CDR2 FQGTGA. With 5 bases removed from V and 4 bases from J, the gap between germline ends came to 8 bases. Sequenced input: PBMCs or T cells enriched from blood (not recorded which). The rearrangement links TRBV7-3 to TRBJ2-2; D not certain. This clonotype originated in a man aged 45-60 years who had recovered from COVID-19. CDR3 amino acids: CASSPDTTGELFF. The CDR3 coding sequence is TGTGCCAGCAGCCCCGACACCACCGGGGAGCTGTTTTTT.